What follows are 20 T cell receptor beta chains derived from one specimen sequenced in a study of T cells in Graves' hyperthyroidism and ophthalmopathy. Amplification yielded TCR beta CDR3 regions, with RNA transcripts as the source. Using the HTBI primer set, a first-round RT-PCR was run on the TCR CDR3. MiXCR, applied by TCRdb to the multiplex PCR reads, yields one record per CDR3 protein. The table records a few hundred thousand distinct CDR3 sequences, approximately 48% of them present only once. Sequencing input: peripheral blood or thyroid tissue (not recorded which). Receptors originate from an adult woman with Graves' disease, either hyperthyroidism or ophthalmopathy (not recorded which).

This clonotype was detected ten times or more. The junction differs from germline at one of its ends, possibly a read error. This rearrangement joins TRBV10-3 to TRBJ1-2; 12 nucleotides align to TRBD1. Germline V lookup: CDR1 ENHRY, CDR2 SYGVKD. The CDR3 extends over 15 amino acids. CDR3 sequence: CAVSETGTGGSGYTF. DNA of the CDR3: TGTGCCGTCAGTGAAACTGGGACAGGGGGCAGCGGCTACACCTTC.

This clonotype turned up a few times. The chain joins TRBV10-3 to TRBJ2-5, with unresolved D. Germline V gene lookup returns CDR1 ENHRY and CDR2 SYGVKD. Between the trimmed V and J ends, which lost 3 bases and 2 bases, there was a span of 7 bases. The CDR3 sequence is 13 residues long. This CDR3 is CAISDPKQETQYF. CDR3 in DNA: TGTGCCATCAGTGACCCCAAACAAGAGACCCAGTACTTC.

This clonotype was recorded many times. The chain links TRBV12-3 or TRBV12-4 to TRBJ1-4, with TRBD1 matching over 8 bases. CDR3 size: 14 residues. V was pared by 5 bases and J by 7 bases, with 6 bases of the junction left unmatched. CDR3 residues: CASSRSGGFEKLFF. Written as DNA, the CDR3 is TGTGCCAGCAGTCGATCAGGGGGCTTTGAAAAACTGTTTTTT.

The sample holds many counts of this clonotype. The CDR3 region is CSVGRGNTEAFF. CDR3 DNA sequence: TGCAGTGTCGGGCGGGGGAACACTGAAGCTTTCTTT. The chain carries TRBV20-1 and TRBJ1-1; D gene uncertain. The CDR3 extends over 12 amino acids. Germline V gives CDR1 DFQATT, CDR2 SNEGSKA (reference sequence). The V gene lost 7 bases and the J gene lost 1 base, with 10 bases spanning the gap.

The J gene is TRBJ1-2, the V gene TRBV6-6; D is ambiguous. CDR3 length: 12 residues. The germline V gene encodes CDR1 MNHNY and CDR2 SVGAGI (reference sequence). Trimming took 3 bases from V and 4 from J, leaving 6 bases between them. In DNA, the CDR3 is TGTGCCAGCAGTTATTTTCGCTATGGCTACACCTTC. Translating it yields CASSYFRYGYTF.

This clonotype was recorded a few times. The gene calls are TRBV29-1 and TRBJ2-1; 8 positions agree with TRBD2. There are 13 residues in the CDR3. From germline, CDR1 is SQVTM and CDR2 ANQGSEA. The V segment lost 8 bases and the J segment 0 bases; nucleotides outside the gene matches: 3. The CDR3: CSSSGSSYNEQFF. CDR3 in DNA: TGCAGCTCAAGCGGGAGCTCCTACAATGAGCAGTTCTTC.

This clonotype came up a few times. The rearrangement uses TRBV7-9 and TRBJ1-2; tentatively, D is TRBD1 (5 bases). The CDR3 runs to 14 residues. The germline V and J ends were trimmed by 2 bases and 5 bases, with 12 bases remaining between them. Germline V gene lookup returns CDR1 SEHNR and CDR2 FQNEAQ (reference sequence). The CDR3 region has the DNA TGTGCCAGCAGCTTAAGGGGCGGGGAATATGGCTACACCTTC. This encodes CASSLRGGEYGYTF. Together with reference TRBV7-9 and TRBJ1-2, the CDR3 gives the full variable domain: DTGVSQNPRHKITKRGQNVTFRCDPISEHNRLYWYRQTLGQGPEFLTYFQNEAQLEKSRLLSDRFSAERPKGSFSTLEIQRTEQGDSAMYLCASSLRGGEYGYTFGSGTRLTVV.

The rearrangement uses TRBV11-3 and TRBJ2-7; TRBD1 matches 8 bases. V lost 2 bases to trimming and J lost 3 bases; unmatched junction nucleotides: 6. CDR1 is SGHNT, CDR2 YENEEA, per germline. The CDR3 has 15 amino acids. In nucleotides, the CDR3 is TGTGCCAGCAGCTTACCCCGGGACAGGAACTACGAGCAGTACTTC. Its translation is CASSLPRDRNYEQYF.

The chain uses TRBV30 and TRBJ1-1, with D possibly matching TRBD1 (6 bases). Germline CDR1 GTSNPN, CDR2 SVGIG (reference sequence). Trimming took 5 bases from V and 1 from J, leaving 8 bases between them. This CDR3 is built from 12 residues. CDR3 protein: CAWGGQNTEAFF. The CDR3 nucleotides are TGTGCCTGGGGGGGACAGAACACTGAAGCTTTCTTT.

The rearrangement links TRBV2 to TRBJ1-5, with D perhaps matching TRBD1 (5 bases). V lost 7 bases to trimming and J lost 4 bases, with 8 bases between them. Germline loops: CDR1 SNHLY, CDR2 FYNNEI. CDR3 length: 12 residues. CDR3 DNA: TGTGCCAGCACAGGGTTAAATCAGCCCCAGCATTTT. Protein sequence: CASTGLNQPQHF.

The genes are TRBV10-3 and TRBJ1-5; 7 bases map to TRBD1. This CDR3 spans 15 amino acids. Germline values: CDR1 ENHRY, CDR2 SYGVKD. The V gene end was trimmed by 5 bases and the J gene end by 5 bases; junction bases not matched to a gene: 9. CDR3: CAISTKDRTYQPQHF. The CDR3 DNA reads TGTGCCATCAGTACTAAGGACAGGACGTATCAGCCCCAGCATTTT.

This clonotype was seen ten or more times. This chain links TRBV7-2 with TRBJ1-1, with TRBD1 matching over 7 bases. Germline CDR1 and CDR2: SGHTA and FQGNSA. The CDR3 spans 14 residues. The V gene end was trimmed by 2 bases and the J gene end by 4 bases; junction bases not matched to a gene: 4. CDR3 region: CASSLNPGGTEAFF. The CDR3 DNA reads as TGTGCCAGCAGCTTAAATCCAGGGGGCACTGAAGCTTTCTTT.

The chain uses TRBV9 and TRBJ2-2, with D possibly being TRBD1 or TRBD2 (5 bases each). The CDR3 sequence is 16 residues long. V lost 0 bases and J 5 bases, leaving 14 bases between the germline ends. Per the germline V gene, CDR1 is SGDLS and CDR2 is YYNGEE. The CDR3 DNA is TGTGCCAGCAGCGTAGGGGGACCTGGTGGAACCGGGGAGCTGTTTTTT. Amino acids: CASSVGGPGGTGELFF.

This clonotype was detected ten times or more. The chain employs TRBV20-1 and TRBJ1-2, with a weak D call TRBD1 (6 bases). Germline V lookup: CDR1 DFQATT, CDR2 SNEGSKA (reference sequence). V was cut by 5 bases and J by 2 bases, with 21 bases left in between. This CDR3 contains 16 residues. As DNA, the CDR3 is TGCAGTGCTGGAGGGGGGTACGAGGGGAAGAACTATGGCTACACCTTC. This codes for CSAGGGYEGKNYGYTF.

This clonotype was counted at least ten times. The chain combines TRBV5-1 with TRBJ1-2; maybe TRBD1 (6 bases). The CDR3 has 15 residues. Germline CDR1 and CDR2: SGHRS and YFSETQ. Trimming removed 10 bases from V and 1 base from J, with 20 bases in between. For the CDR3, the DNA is TGCGCCTCGAACTCGGGGGCACAGGTTAACTATGGCTACACCTTC. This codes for CASNSGAQVNYGYTF. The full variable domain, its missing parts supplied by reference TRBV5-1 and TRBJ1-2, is KAGVTQTPRYLIKTRGQQVTLSCSPISGHRSVSWYQQTPGQGLQFLFEYFSETQRNKGNFPGRFSGRQFSNSRSEMNVSTLELGDSALYLCASNSGAQVNYGYTFGSGTRLTVV.

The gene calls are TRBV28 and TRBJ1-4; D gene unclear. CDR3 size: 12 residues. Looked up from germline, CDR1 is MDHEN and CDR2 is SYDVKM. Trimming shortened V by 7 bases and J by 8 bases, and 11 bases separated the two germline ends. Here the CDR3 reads CASTQEREKLFF. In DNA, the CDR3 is TGTGCCAGCACCCAGGAGAGGGAAAAACTGTTTTTT.

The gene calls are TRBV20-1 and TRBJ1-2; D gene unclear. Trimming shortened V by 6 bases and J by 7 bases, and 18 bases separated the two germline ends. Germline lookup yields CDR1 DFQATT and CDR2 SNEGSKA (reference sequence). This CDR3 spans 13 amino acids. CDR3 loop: CSANPPGLGGYTF. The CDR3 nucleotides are TGCAGTGCCAATCCGCCCGGTCTCGGTGGCTACACCTTC.

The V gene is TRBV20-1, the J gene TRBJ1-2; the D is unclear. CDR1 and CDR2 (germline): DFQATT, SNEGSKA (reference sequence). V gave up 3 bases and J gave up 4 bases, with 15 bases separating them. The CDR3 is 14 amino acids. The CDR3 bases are TGCAGTGCTAGTCGCGCAGCGGGCCTCTATGGCTACACCTTC. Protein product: CSASRAAGLYGYTF.

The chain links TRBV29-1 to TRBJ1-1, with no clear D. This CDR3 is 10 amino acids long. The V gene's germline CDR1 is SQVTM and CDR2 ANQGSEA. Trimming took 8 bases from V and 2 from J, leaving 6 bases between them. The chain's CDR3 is CSLSNTEAFF. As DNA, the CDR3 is TGCAGCTTGTCAAACACTGAAGCTTTCTTT.

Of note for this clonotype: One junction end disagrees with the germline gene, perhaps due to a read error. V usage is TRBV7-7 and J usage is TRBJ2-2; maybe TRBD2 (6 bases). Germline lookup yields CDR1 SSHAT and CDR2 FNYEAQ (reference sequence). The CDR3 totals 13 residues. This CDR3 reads CASSLRETGELFF. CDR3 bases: TGTGCTAGCAGCTTACGGGAGACCGGGGAGCTGTTTTTT.